A selection of T cell receptor beta chains follows, all from one sample in a study of PD-1 blockade in classical Hodgkin lymphoma. The repertoire was sequenced with immunoSEQ multiplex PCR; TCRdb's copy has only in-frame clones and lacks some. The profile shows about 38,000 clones, 77% of them singletons. Here the sequenced sample was peripheral blood mononuclear cells (PBMCs), taken before the fourth cycle of nivolumab. These receptors were obtained from a human donor with classical Hodgkin lymphoma. Both conserved end residues are part of each CDR3. A D gene is named only where the DNA matches it firmly. Clone size is stated in some rows and not others, as once, few, many or a class when expanded.

-,TRBV6-5,once,TRBJ2-5,TGTGCCAGCAGTTACCGCCTACGGGAGACCCAGTACTTC,CASSYRLRETQYF
-,TRBV7-2,-,TRBJ1-2,TGTGCCAGCAGCTTACGGAGGTCTAACTATGGCTACACCTTC,CASSLRRSNYGYTF
-,TRBV5-1,-,TRBJ1-2,TGCGCCAGCAGCTACCCCTCCGGTGGCTACACCTTC,CASSYPSGGYTF
TRBD2,TRBV11-3,few,TRBJ2-2,TGTGCCAGCAGCTGGACTAGCGGAAGCACCGGGGAGCTGTTTTTT,CASSWTSGSTGELFF
TRBD1,TRBV10-3,-,TRBJ1-1,TGTGCCATCAGTGAGGGACAGGGGAGGAGAACTGAAGCTTTCTTT,CAISEGQGRRTEAFF
-,TRBV19,-,TRBJ2-1,TGTGCCAGTAGTGCATCCAATGAGCAGTTCTTC,CASSASNEQFF
-,TRBV2,-,TRBJ1-4,TGTGCCAGCAGTGCTCATCGGGGGAATGAAAAACTGTTTTTT,CASSAHRGNEKLFF
TRBD2,TRBV7-9,-,TRBJ2-5,TGTGCCAGCGCCGGGGGGGAGACCCAGTACTTC,CASAGGETQYF
TRBD1,TRBV7-8,-,TRBJ1-2,TGTGCCAGCAGCTTACTTCGGACAGGGTCTAACTATGGCTACACCTTC,CASSLLRTGSNYGYTF
-,TRBV2,-,TRBJ2-7,TGTGCCAGCAGTGATAACTACGAGCAGTACTTC,CASSDNYEQYF
-,TRBV5-1,-,TRBJ2-3,TGCGCCAGCAGCCCGGTATCGGATACGCAGTATTTT,CASSPVSDTQYF
-,TRBV7-2,-,TRBJ1-2,TGTGCCAGCAGCTTACCGCCCCCTAGTGGCTACACCTTC,CASSLPPPSGYTF
TRBD1,TRBV6-6,-,TRBJ2-3,TGTGCCAGCAGTCGCCGGGACAGGGCCGATACGCAGTATTTT,CASSRRDRADTQYF
-,TRBV6-5,-,TRBJ1-6,TGTGCCAGCACAGGGACGACGGATTCACCCCTCCACTTT,CASTGTTDSPLHF
TRBD1,TRBV29-1,-,TRBJ1-2,TGCAGCGCTAGACCTCAGGGGGAGGGTGGCTACACCTTC,CSARPQGEGGYTF
TRBD1,TRBV27,-,TRBJ1-3,TGTGCCAGCAGACAGGGGGCTGGAAACACCATATATTTT,CASRQGAGNTIYF
-,TRBV28,few,TRBJ1-5,TGTGCCAGCAGCTACGCTGGGTTTGGCGGAATTAATCAGCCCCAGCATTTT,CASSYAGFGGINQPQHF
-,TRBV6-6,-,TRBJ2-7,TGTGCCAGCAAGGGGGGGGGAGGACAGGGAGAGGACGAGCAGTACTTC,CASKGGGGQGEDEQYF
TRBD1,TRBV18,-,TRBJ1-2,TGTGCCAGCTCACGGGACAGGGCCGTACCTAACTATGGCTACACCTTC,CASSRDRAVPNYGYTF
TRBD1,TRBV7-2,once,TRBJ2-3,TGTGCCAGCAGCTCAGGGGGCGCAGATACGCAGTATTTT,CASSSGGADTQYF
-,TRBV29-1,-,TRBJ2-3,TGCAGCGTAGACAGGATTGGCACAGATACGCAGTATTTT,CSVDRIGTDTQYF
-,TRBV5-1,-,TRBJ2-1,TGCGCCAGCCATAACCCGGGTGAGCAGTTCTTC,CASHNPGEQFF
-,TRBV6-1,-,TRBJ1-3,TGTGCCAGCAGTGTACAGGGCGGGGGCTCTGGAAACACCATATATTTT,CASSVQGGGSGNTIYF
-,TRBV4-1,-,TRBJ1-1,TGCGCCAGCAGTCTCAGGGAAAACACTGAAGCTTTCTTT,CASSLRENTEAFF
TRBD2,TRBV6-5,-,TRBJ2-1,TGTGCCAGCAGTCGGACTAGCGGATCCTACAATGAGCAGTTCTTC,CASSRTSGSYNEQFF
TRBD2,TRBV9,-,TRBJ2-7,TGTGCCAGCAGCGTAGACGCTAGCGGGGGGGCTCGCGAGCAGTACTTC,CASSVDASGGAREQYF